The present TCR beta chain was sequenced within a study of CD8 T cells in Susac syndrome. Trimming cost V 5 bases and J 5 bases; bases outside gene matches: 13. CDR1 is LGHDT and CDR2 is YNNKEL in the germline V gene (reference sequence). The CDR3 is made up of 18 amino acids. The sequenced target, TCR beta, came from blood CD8+ and CD4+ T cells. Bulk CD8+ and CD4+ cells came from magnetic negative isolation; CD8+ TEMRA by FACS. An input of roughly 0.5 to 1 ug of RNA was subjected to reverse transcription using random hexamers. The CDR3 of TCR beta was amplified by immunoSEQ multiplex PCR across 54 Vbeta and 13 Jbeta. TCRdb used MiXCR to reprocess the immunoSEQ multiplex PCR reads, holding one entry per CDR3 protein. The sample shows 140,000 or so distinct CDR3 sequences, roughly 95% of them seen only once.

This chain uses TRBV3-1 with TRBJ2-2; 11 positions match TRBD2. Specimen: CD4+ T cells from PBMCs. This TCR came from a human donor with multiple sclerosis. CDR3 region: CASSGGLADPRGTGELFF. DNA of the CDR3: TGTGCCAGCAGCGGGGGACTAGCGGACCCCAGAGGGACCGGGGAGCTGTTTTTT.